This is a list of T cell receptor beta chains from one sample in a study of graft-versus-host responses after intestinal transplantation. Antigen specificity for these receptors is unknown. TCRdb keeps only in-frame clones here, not all; method: immunoSEQ multiplex PCR. The table lists some 90,000 clones, 90% to 95% of them singletons. Material: unstimulated CD8+ T cells sorted from spleen or lymph node cells, obtained before intestinal transplant. The receptors here all came from a human donor who received an intestinal transplant. CDR3s include the opening cysteine and the closing phenylalanine or tryptophan. D genes are given only for firm matches. A clone size is listed for some rows: how often the clone was seen (once, few, many), or a class if it is expanded.

d_call	v_call	j_call	clone_size	cdr3_aa	cdr3_nt
NA	TRBV7-9	TRBJ2-1	NA	CASFAGAQKDQFF	TGTGCCAGCTTTGCGGGGGCCCAAAAGGATCAGTTCTTC
NA	TRBV6-1	TRBJ1-5	NA	CASTRRGDSNQPQHF	TGTGCCAGCACCCGAAGGGGCGATAGCAATCAGCCCCAGCATTTT
TRBD2	TRBV4-1	TRBJ2-1	NA	CASSLDSGTSYNEQFF	TGCGCCAGCAGCCTAGATAGCGGGACTTCCTACAATGAGCAGTTCTTC
TRBD2	TRBV10-1	TRBJ2-7	NA	CASSESRGLMDEQYF	TGCGCCAGCAGTGAGTCAAGGGGACTAATGGACGAGCAGTACTTC
TRBD1	TRBV5-1	TRBJ2-5	NA	CASSLGGTGTQETQYF	TGCGCCAGCAGCTTGGGAGGGACAGGGACCCAAGAGACCCAGTACTTC
NA	TRBV4-1	TRBJ1-1	NA	CASSPGPGNTEAFF	TGCGCCAGCAGCCCCGGCCCGGGTAACACTGAAGCTTTCTTT
TRBD1	TRBV5-4	TRBJ2-7	NA	CASSPGQATYEQYF	TGTGCCAGCAGCCCTGGACAGGCAACCTACGAGCAGTACTTC
TRBD2	TRBV6-1	TRBJ2-1	NA	CASSDYPGLAGLSYNEQFF	TGTGCCAGCAGTGATTACCCGGGACTAGCGGGACTTTCCTACAATGAGCAGTTCTTC
NA	TRBV11-2	TRBJ2-1	once	CASSRHDNEQFF	TGTGCCAGCAGCAGACACGACAATGAGCAGTTCTTC
NA	TRBV6-6	TRBJ1-2	NA	CASSSQGSSYGYTF	TGTGCCAGCAGTTCCCAGGGGAGCAGCTATGGCTACACCTTC
TRBD2	TRBV19	TRBJ2-2	NA	CASRGWDGGTGELFF	TGTGCCAGTAGAGGCTGGGACGGGGGGACCGGGGAGCTGTTTTTT
NA	TRBV5-1	TRBJ1-1	NA	CASSLGTLNTEAFF	TGCGCCAGCAGCTTGGGGACACTGAACACTGAAGCTTTCTTT
TRBD1	TRBV4-1	TRBJ1-1	NA	CASSDAFPGTEPMEAFF	TGCGCCAGCAGCGATGCGTTCCCCGGGACAGAGCCAATGGAAGCTTTCTTT
NA	TRBV7-9	TRBJ2-7	NA	CASSGPTNYEQYF	TGTGCCAGCAGCGGCCCGACAAACTACGAGCAGTACTTC
NA	TRBV27	TRBJ2-3	NA	CASKNTGLDTQYF	TGTGCCAGCAAAAACACAGGGCTAGATACGCAGTATTTT
NA	TRBV7-8	TRBJ2-1	NA	CASSSQSGLYNEQFF	TGTGCCAGCAGCTCGCAGAGCGGTCTCTACAATGAGCAGTTCTTC
TRBD1	TRBV6-5	TRBJ1-2	NA	CASSYTQGAYGYTF	TGTGCCAGCAGTTATACCCAGGGGGCCTATGGCTACACCTTC
TRBD1	TRBV6-5	TRBJ1-4	NA	CASSSLPGQGSEKLFF	TGTGCCAGCAGTTCACTCCCGGGACAGGGAAGTGAAAAACTGTTTTTT
TRBD1	TRBV5-1	TRBJ2-2	NA	CASSSGQSGELFF	TGCGCCAGCAGCTCGGGACAGTCCGGGGAGCTGTTTTTT
NA	TRBV19	TRBJ2-5	NA	CASKTSGGETQYF	TGTGCCAGCAAGACCAGTGGAGGAGAGACCCAGTACTTC